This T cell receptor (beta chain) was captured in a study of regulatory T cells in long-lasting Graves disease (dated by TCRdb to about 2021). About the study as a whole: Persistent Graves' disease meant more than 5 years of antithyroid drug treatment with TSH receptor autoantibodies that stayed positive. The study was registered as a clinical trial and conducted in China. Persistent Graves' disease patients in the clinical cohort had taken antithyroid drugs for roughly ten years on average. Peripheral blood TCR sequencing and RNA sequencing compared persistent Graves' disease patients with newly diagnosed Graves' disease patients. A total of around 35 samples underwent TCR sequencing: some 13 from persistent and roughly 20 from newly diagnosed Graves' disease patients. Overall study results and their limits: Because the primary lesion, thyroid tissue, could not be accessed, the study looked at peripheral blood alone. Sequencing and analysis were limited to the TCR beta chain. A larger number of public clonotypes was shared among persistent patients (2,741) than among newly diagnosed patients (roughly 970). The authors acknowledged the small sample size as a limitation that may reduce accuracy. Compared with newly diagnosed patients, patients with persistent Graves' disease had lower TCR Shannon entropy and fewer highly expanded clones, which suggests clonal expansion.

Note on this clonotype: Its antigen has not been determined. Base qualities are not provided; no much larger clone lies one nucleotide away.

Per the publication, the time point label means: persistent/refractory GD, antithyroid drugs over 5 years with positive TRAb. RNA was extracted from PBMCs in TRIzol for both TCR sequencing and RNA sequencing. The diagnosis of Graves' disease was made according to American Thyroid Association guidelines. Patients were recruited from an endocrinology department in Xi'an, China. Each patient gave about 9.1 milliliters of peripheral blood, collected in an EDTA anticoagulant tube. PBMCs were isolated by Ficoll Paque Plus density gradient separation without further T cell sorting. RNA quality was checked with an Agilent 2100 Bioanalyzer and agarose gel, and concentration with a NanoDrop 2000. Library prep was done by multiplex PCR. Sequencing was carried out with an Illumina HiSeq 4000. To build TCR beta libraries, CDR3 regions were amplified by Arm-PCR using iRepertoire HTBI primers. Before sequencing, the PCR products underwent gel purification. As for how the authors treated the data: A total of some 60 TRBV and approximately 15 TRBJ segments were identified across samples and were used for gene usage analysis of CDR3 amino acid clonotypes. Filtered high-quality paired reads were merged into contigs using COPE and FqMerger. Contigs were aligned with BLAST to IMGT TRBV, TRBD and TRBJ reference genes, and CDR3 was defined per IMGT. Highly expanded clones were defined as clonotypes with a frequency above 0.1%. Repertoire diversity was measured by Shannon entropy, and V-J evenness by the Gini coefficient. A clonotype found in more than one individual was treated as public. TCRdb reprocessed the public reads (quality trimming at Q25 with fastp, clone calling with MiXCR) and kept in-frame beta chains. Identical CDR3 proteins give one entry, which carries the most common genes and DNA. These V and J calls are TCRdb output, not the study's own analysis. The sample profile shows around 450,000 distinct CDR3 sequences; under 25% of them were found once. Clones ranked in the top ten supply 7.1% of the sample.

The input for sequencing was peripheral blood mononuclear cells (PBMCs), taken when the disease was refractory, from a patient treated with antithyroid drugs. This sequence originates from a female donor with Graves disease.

The CDR3 region reads CSARSRGLFGELFF. The bases read TGCAGTGCTCGTAGCAGGGGTTTGTTCGGGGAGCTGTTTTTT. The chain is assembled from TRBV20-1 and TRBJ2-2; the D region possibly corresponds to TRBD1 (6 bases align). The trim is 5 bases for V and 7 bases for J, with a gap of 17 bases between the germline ends. Sequences DFQATT (CDR1) and SNEGSKA (CDR2) are obtained from the germline V gene (reference sequence). Its CDR3 holds 14 amino acids, cysteine through phenylalanine. Only the CDR3 DNA is retained, 42 bases long and in frame from the first base.